This paragraph covers one T cell receptor (beta chain) sequence. Its specificity is not known. The CDR3 has 15 residues. Germline values: CDR1 DFQATT, CDR2 SNEGSKA (reference sequence). Trimming cost V 3 bases and J 7 bases; bases outside gene matches: 9. These data belong to a study of T-cell memory formation after mild COVID-19. Study-wide background: Largely donor-specific sequence clusters came from a couple of donors. Overall study results and limits: Clones that contracted from day 15 to 85 were balanced CD4/CD8, while later expanders leaned CD4+. Researchers could not confirm that second-wave clones peaking on day 37 targeted SARS-CoV-2.

Libraries for TCRalpha and TCRbeta carried sample barcodes and unique molecular identifiers via 5'RACE. MiXCR was run by TCRdb on the 5' RACE reads, yielding one entry per CDR3 protein. The sample yields about 280,000 distinct CDR3 sequences, around 8% seen once. Sequenced material: PBMCs or a T cell subset sorted from them (not recorded which). The chain employs TRBV20-1 and TRBJ1-6; 7 nucleotides match TRBD1. This receptor was taken from a man aged 18 to 29 who had mild COVID-19 (a few samples of this study predate the infection). Cell type and time point are not known. Written as DNA, the CDR3 is TGCAGTGCTAGTGGGAAAGGGGGCGGAAATTCACCCCTCCACTTT. It translates to CSASGKGGGNSPLHF.